The rows below give T cell receptor beta chains drawn from one sample of a study of Ad26.COV2.S vaccination and SARS-CoV-2 variants. Method: immunoSEQ multiplex PCR; TCRdb's copy keeps in-frame clones and lacks some. Seen here are fewer than 300,000 clones, over 75% observed once, and the top ten hold under 4%. The material was peripheral blood, obtained in a trial of Ad26.COV2.S vaccine versus placebo. All receptors come from a person between 18 and 65 years old who received the Ad26.COV2.S COVID-19 vaccine or a placebo. Each CDR3 is given with its conserved first and last residue. D genes are given only for firm matches. Clone size, where shown, is once, few, many, or a class for clones that have expanded.

d_gene | j_gene | v_gene | abundance | CDR3nt | CDR3aa
. | TRBJ1-6 | TRBV4-1 | few | TGCGCCAGCAGCCGGGGGTCTTTCTCCTATAATTCACCCCTCCACTTT | CASSRGSFSYNSPLHF
TRBD1 | TRBJ1-4 | TRBV5-5 | few | TGTGCCAGCAGTGTACAGGGGACTACTAATGAAAAACTGTTTTTT | CASSVQGTTNEKLFF
TRBD1 | TRBJ2-1 | TRBV9 | . | TGTGCCAGCAGCGTAGTTGGGGACAGCCTCAATGAGCAGTTCTTC | CASSVVGDSLNEQFF
. | TRBJ1-3 | TRBV6-6 | . | TGTGCCAGCAGTCTCCGACGAGGAATTCAGGGGCCAGGAAACACCATATATTTT | CASSLRRGIQGPGNTIYF
TRBD2 | TRBJ2-1 | TRBV6-5 | . | TGTGCCAGCAGACCGGGACTAGCGGGAGACGAGCAGTTCTTC | CASRPGLAGDEQFF
. | TRBJ2-5 | TRBV30 | . | TGTGCCTGCAGACAGGAGACCCAGTACTTC | CACRQETQYF
TRBD1 | TRBJ2-5 | TRBV19 | . | TGTGCCAGTAGGAATACAGGGGGCGGAGAGACCCAGTACTTC | CASRNTGGGETQYF
TRBD1 | TRBJ1-1 | TRBV6-6 | . | TGTGCCAGCAGTTACTCGGGGACAGGGAACACTGAAGCTTTCTTT | CASSYSGTGNTEAFF
. | TRBJ2-5 | TRBV7-8 | . | TGTGCCAGCAGCTTAGAGGGAGCTGGAGAGACCCAGTACTTC | CASSLEGAGETQYF
TRBD2 | TRBJ2-1 | TRBV12-3/TRBV12-4 | . | TGTGCCAGCAGTTTGGGACTAGCCCGTGAGCAGTTCTTC | CASSLGLAREQFF
. | TRBJ2-4 | TRBV5-1 | . | TGCGCCAGCAGCTTGCCGACAGGTAGAAACATTCAGTACTTC | CASSLPTGRNIQYF
TRBD2 | TRBJ2-2 | TRBV5-4 | . | TGTGCCAGCAGCAAAGGGACTAGCGGGAGTGGCACCGGGGAGCTGTTTTTT | CASSKGTSGSGTGELFF
. | TRBJ2-5 | TRBV3-1/TRBV3-2 | . | TGTGCCAGCAGCCAAGATCGTGGCACCCAGTACTTC | CASSQDRGTQYF
. | TRBJ1-1 | TRBV13 | . | TGTGCCAGCAGCTTAGAATCCAAGGACGCTGAAGCTTTCTTT | CASSLESKDAEAFF
TRBD1 | TRBJ2-7 | TRBV29-1 | . | TGCAGCGTTGATGGGACAGGGGGCCACCCCTACGAGCAGTACTTC | CSVDGTGGHPYEQYF
. | TRBJ2-5 | TRBV7-9 | . | TGTGCCAGCCATATAGAGGGGCATCAAGAGACCCAGTACTTC | CASHIEGHQETQYF
TRBD1 | TRBJ2-5 | TRBV11-3 | . | TGTGCCAGCAGCTTGGGGGGACAGGGAAGGGAGACCCAGTACTTC | CASSLGGQGRETQYF
. | TRBJ2-1 | TRBV19 | . | TGTGCCACTCGGGACCGCTACAATGAGCAGTTCTTC | CATRDRYNEQFF
TRBD2 | TRBJ2-1 | TRBV6-4 | few | TGTGCCAGCAGCCAACAACCTAGCGGGAGGGTGGGCAATGAGCAGTTCTTC | CASSQQPSGRVGNEQFF
. | TRBJ1-1 | TRBV6-1 | . | TGTGCCAGCAGTGAACCGGGATACCCAAACACTGAAGCTTTCTTT | CASSEPGYPNTEAFF
TRBD1 | TRBJ2-7 | TRBV5-1 | . | TGCGCCAGCAGCTTCGACAGGGGTTCCTACGAGCAGTACTTC | CASSFDRGSYEQYF
. | TRBJ2-1 | TRBV30 | once | TGTGCCTGGAGTGTACGCGGCAATGAGCAGTTCTTC | CAWSVRGNEQFF
TRBD2 | TRBJ2-5 | TRBV4-1 | . | TGCGCCAGCAGCCGCCTGGGCGGGGGAGAGACCCAGTACTTC | CASSRLGGGETQYF
TRBD2 | TRBJ2-5 | TRBV4-2 | . | TGTGCCAGCAGCCAGACCGGGACTAGCCCCCAAGAGACCCAGTACTTC | CASSQTGTSPQETQYF
. | TRBJ2-3 | TRBV30 | . | TGTGCCTGGAGTGTGGGGGTTAGCGAAAGCACAGATACGCAGTATTTT | CAWSVGVSESTDTQYF
TRBD1 | TRBJ1-6 | TRBV18 | . | TGTGCCAGCTCACCAGGACAGGGGGATAATTCACCCCTCCACTTT | CASSPGQGDNSPLHF
TRBD2 | TRBJ2-1 | TRBV28 | . | TGTGCCAGCAGTATTAGCGGGAGATCGCATGAGCAGTTCTTC | CASSISGRSHEQFF
. | TRBJ1-2 | TRBV30 | once | TGTGCCTGGAGTGAGGGCAGAAACTATGGCTACACCTTC | CAWSEGRNYGYTF
. | TRBJ2-7 | TRBV5-1 | . | TGCGCCAGCAGCTTGGAGGGGCACTCCTACGAGCAGTACTTC | CASSLEGHSYEQYF
TRBD1 | TRBJ1-1 | TRBV15 | . | TGTGCCACCAGCCCAAGACAGGGTATGAACACTGAAGCTTTCTTT | CATSPRQGMNTEAFF
. | TRBJ1-4 | TRBV5-1 | . | TGCGCCAGCAGCTTGGCGGCAACAACTAATGAAAAACTGTTTTTT | CASSLAATTNEKLFF
. | TRBJ1-1 | TRBV19 | few | TGTGCCAGTAGTCCAAGTTGGGGCGCCAACACTGAAGCTTTCTTT | CASSPSWGANTEAFF
TRBD1 | TRBJ2-2 | TRBV24-1 | . | TGTGCCACCAGTGGAGGGGGCGGCACCGGGGAGCTGTTTTTT | CATSGGGGTGELFF
. | TRBJ1-5 | TRBV4-2 | . | TGTGCCAGCAGCCAAGATCCCCTTAGCAATCAGCCCCAGCATTTT | CASSQDPLSNQPQHF
TRBD1 | TRBJ2-7 | TRBV30 | few | TGTGCCTGGAGTAGTACCGGACAGGGGGCTTACGAGCAGTACTTC | CAWSSTGQGAYEQYF
TRBD1 | TRBJ1-1 | TRBV5-4 | . | TGTGCCAGCAGCACCCTAAAGGGACAGACCCTGGGAGCTTTCTTT | CASSTLKGQTLGAFF
TRBD1 | TRBJ1-2 | TRBV2 | . | TGTGCCAGCAGCTTACTTCGACAGGGGGATGGCTACACCTTC | CASSLLRQGDGYTF
. | TRBJ1-1 | TRBV2 | . | TGTGCCAGCAATATGAGGACAGAAAAATTGAACACTGAAGCTTTCTTT | CASNMRTEKLNTEAFF
. | TRBJ2-7 | TRBV28 | once | TGTGCCAGCAGTTGGGAATACGAGCAGTACTTC | CASSWEYEQYF
TRBD1 | TRBJ1-2 | TRBV23-1 | . | TGCGCCAGCAGTCAATCCACGACAGGGGCCCCGTCAATGGGTGGCTACACCTTC | CASSQSTTGAPSMGGYTF
. | TRBJ1-2 | TRBV6-5 | few | TGTGCCAGCAGTTACTCCATCGGGAGTAACTATGGCTACACCTTC | CASSYSIGSNYGYTF
. | TRBJ2-4 | TRBV11-2 | . | TGTGCCAGCAGCCGCGGGACCCAAAACATTCAGTACTTC | CASSRGTQNIQYF
TRBD2 | TRBJ2-7 | TRBV19 | . | TGTGCCAGTAGTTCCTATAGCGGGAGGGCCTACGAGCAGTACTTC | CASSSYSGRAYEQYF
. | TRBJ1-6 | TRBV3-1/TRBV3-2 | . | TGTGCCAGCAGCCAAGATATTCCGACAGTCTTTAGCTCCTATAATTCACCCCTCCACTTT | CASSQDIPTVFSSYNSPLHF
. | TRBJ2-3 | TRBV7-2 | . | TGTGCCAGCAGCTTAGCGCTTCAGGGGGGGCCAGATACGCAGTATTTT | CASSLALQGGPDTQYF
. | TRBJ1-1 | TRBV2 | . | TGTGCCAGCAGGGCACAGGGAGACACTGAAGCTTTCTTT | CASRAQGDTEAFF
. | TRBJ2-7 | TRBV5-6 | . | TGTGCCAGCAGCTTAAACCTTGGCTACGAGCAGTACTTC | CASSLNLGYEQYF
TRBD2 | TRBJ2-7 | TRBV9 | . | TGTGCCAGCAGCCCCCGGGGAGGGGAGACCACCTACGAGCAGTACTTC | CASSPRGGETTYEQYF
. | TRBJ2-7 | TRBV5-8 | . | TGTGCCAGCAGCCGGGGGGCAGCGTACGAGCAGTACTTC | CASSRGAAYEQYF
. | TRBJ1-1 | TRBV4-1 | . | TGCGCCAGCCGCGTAGTACCGACAGAAAACACTGAAGCTTTCTTT | CASRVVPTENTEAFF
. | TRBJ2-7 | TRBV29-1 | . | TGCAGCGTTGGAGGGGATGGCTACGAGCAGTACTTC | CSVGGDGYEQYF
. | TRBJ2-7 | TRBV13 | . | TGTGCCAGCAGCCAATTCGCCAGGGATGAGTCCTACGAGCAGTACTTC | CASSQFARDESYEQYF
. | TRBJ1-5 | TRBV7-9 | few | TGTGCCAGCAGCAACGCGGGTCCGAGCAATCAGCCCCAGCATTTT | CASSNAGPSNQPQHF
. | TRBJ2-1 | TRBV4-1 | . | TGCGCCAGCAGCCAAGACTGGGGCTCCTACAATGAGCAGTTCTTC | CASSQDWGSYNEQFF
. | TRBJ1-1 | TRBV27 | once | TGTGCCAGCAGTACTCGATTGAACACTGAAGCTTTCTTT | CASSTRLNTEAFF
. | TRBJ2-5 | TRBV19 | . | TGTGCCAGTAGTGGACAGCCTAGCCAAGAGACCCAGTACTTC | CASSGQPSQETQYF
. | TRBJ2-3 | TRBV5-1 | . | TGCGCCAGCAGATCTAGCGATAGCACAGATACGCAGTATTTT | CASRSSDSTDTQYF
TRBD1 | TRBJ1-4 | TRBV4-2 | . | TGTGCCAGCAGCCAAGACGGGCTACAGGGGGCGGGAAATGAAAAACTGTTTTTT | CASSQDGLQGAGNEKLFF
TRBD1 | TRBJ1-1 | TRBV14 | . | TGTGCCAGCAGCCAACTGGGGACAGCCACTGAAGCTTTCTTT | CASSQLGTATEAFF